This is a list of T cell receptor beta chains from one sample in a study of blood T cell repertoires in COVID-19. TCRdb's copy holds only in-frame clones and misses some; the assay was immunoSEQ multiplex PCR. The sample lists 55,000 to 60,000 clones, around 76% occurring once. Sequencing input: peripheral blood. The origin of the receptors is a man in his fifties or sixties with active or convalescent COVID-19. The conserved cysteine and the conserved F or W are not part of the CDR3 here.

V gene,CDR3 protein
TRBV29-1,SVGGGFNEQF
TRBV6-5,ASSRDWKTNEQF
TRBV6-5,ASSSHRGVYQPQH
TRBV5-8,ASSQREGGTDTQY
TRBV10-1,ARTWDRLHEGQPQH
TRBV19,ASSMQGNYGYT
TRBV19,ASSPGTANQPQH
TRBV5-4,ASSLQGAGEKLF
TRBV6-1,ASSEVTGFAGELF
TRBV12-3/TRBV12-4,ASSFRETQY
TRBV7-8,ASGRPYNEQF
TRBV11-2,ASSLNTGWQETQY
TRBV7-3,ASSAHRGGEAF
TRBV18,ASSPGTGGTRSNQPQH
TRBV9,ASSATSGGRSTQY
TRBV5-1,ASREDSRNTEAF
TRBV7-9,ASSPTDRVMETQY
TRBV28,ASIGTGQPSTDTQY
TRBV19,ASSTLTGAGRAF
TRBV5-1,ASSSEGFGNTIY
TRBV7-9,ASSLRLAETQY
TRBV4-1,ASSQEPSEETQY
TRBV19,ASLGQGPYEQY
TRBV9,ASSVGTSGRTDTQY
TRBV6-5,ASRGLAGPLVQF
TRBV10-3,ATRDAQGDEKLF
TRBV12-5,ATKAGNLQETQY
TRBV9,ASSVGLAGGEQY
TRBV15,ATSTMTGNEQY
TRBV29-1,SWPGDRLNTIY
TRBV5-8,ASSNGQGYEKLF
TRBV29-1,SVEYSYEQY
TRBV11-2,ASSLVSNTEAF
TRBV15,ATSRDRTQGREAF
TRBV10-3,AISPGQTNTDTQY
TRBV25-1,ASSESPDWSSGANVLT
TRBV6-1,ASSEPGGADTQY
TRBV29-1,SVGTGDYYEQY
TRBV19,ASSIRTGSYGYT
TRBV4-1,ASSHMTGEAF
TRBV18,ASSPLIAGNNEQF
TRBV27,ASSYQSTGALGELF
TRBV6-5,ASSYSNGGNSPLH
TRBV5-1,ASSLALAGSQETQY
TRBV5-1,ASSLQGANYEQY
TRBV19,ASSIVAGVSTDTQY
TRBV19,ASSIGGLYNEQF
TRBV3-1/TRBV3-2,ASSLTEAEAF
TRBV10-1,ASSEQFPGELF
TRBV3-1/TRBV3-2,ASSQEGLAGGKGFYEQY
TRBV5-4,ASSLDRGSGNTIY